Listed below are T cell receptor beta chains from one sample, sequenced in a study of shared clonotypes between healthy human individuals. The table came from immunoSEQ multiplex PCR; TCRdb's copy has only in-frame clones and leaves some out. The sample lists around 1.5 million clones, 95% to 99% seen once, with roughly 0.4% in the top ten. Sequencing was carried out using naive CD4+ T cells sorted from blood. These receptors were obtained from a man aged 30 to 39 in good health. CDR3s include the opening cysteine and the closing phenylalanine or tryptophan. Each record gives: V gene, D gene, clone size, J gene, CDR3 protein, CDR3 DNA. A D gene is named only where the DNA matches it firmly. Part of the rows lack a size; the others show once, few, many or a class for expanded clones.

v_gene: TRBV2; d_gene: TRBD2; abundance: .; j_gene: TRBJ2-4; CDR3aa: CASKTLQGGLTKNIQYF; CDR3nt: TGTGCCAGCAAAACGTTGCAGGGAGGGTTAACCAAAAACATTCAGTACTTC
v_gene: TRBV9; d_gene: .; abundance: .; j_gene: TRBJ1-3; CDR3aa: CASSDGAGNTIYF; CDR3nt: TGTGCCAGCAGCGACGGCGCCGGAAACACCATATATTTT
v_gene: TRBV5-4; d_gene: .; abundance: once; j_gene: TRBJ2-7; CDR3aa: CASSLGESSNEQYF; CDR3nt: TGTGCCAGCAGCTTAGGAGAGTCGAGCAACGAGCAGTACTTC
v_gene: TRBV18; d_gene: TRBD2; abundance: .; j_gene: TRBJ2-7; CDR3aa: CASSPGTSTSYEQYF; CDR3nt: TGTGCCAGCTCACCGGGGACTAGTACTTCCTACGAGCAGTACTTC
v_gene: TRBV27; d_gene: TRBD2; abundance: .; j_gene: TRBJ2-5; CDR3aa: CASSPRLAGIETQYF; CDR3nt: TGTGCCAGCAGCCCTAGACTAGCGGGTATAGAGACCCAGTACTTC
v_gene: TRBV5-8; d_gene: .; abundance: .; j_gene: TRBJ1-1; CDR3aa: CASSLDLGGNTEAFF; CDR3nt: TGTGCCAGCAGCTTGGATCTCGGCGGGAACACTGAAGCTTTCTTT
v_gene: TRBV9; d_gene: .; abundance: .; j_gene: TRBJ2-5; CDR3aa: CASSVDSGATLTQYF; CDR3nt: TGTGCCAGCAGCGTAGACAGTGGGGCAACCTTGACCCAGTACTTC
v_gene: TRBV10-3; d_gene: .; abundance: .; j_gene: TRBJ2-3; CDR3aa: CAITVLSPEVARGTDTQYF; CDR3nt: TGTGCCATCACCGTACTAAGCCCGGAGGTAGCAAGGGGCACAGATACGCAGTATTTT
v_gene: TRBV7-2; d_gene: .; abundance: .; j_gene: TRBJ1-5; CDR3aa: CASSLQAAEQPQHF; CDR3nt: TGTGCCAGCAGCTTGCAGGCAGCTGAACAGCCCCAGCATTTT
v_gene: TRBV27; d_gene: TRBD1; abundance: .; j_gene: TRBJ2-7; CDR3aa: CASARTGASLVEQYF; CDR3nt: TGTGCCAGCGCCCGGACAGGGGCCTCCCTCGTCGAGCAGTACTTC
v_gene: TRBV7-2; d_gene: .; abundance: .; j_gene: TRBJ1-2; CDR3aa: CASSLGRANYGYTF; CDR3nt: TGTGCCAGCAGCTTAGGCAGAGCTAACTATGGCTACACCTTC
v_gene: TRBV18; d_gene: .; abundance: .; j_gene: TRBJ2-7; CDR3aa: CASSGTEYEQYF; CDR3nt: TGTGCCAGCTCGGGGACCGAATACGAGCAGTACTTC
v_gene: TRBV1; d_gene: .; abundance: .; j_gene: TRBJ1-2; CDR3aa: CTSSQDRGNYGYTF; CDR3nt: TGCACCAGCAGCCAAGACAGGGGGAACTATGGCTACACCTTC
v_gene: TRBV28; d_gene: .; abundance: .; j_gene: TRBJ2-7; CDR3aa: CASSLWAEYEQYF; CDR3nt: TGTGCCAGCAGTTTATGGGCGGAGTACGAGCAGTACTTC
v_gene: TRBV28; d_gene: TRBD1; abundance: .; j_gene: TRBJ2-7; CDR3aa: CASSILTGYGEQYF; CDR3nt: TGTGCCAGCAGTATTTTGACAGGGTACGGCGAGCAGTACTTC
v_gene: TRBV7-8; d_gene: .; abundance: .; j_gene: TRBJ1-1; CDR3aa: CASSLGRANTEAFF; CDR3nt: TGTGCCAGCAGTCTCGGGAGGGCGAACACTGAAGCTTTCTTT
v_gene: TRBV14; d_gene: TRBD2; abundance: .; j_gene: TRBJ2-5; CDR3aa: CASSPRAGVETQYF; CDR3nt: TGTGCCAGCAGTCCCCGAGCGGGGGTAGAGACCCAGTACTTC
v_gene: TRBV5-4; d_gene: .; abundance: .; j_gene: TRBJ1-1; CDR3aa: CASSSEMNTEAFF; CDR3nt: TGTGCCAGCAGCTCAGAGATGAACACTGAAGCTTTCTTT
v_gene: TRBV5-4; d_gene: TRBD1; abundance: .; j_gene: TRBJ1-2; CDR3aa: CASSPRDRAFYGYTF; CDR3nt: TGTGCCAGCAGCCCCCGGGACAGGGCCTTCTATGGCTACACCTTC
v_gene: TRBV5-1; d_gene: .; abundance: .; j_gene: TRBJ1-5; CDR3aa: CASSLETGSNQPQHF; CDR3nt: TGCGCCAGCAGCTTGGAGACGGGCAGCAATCAGCCCCAGCATTTT
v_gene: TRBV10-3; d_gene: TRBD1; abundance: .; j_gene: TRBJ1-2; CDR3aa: CAISARGDYGYTF; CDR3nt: TGTGCCATCAGTGCCAGGGGGGACTATGGCTACACCTTC
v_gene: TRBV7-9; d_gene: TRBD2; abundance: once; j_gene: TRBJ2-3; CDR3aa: CASSWSGLAGFRTDTQYF; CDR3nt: TGTGCCAGCAGCTGGTCGGGACTAGCGGGATTCCGCACAGATACGCAGTATTTT
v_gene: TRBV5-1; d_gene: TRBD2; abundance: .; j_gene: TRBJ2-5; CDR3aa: CASSPQLAGLETQYF; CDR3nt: TGCGCCAGCAGCCCCCAACTAGCGGGATTAGAGACCCAGTACTTC
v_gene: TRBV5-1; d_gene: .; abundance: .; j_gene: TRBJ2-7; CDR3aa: CASSLEVGTYEQYF; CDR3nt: TGCGCCAGCAGCTTGGAGGTAGGGACGTACGAGCAGTACTTC
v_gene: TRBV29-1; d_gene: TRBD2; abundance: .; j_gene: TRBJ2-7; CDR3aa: CSVDVAGAEQYF; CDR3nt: TGCAGCGTTGACGTAGCGGGAGCCGAGCAGTACTTC
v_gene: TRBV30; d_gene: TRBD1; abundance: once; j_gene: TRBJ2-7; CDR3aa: CAWTGTGSYEQYF; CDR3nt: TGTGCCTGGACCGGGACAGGCTCCTACGAGCAGTACTTC
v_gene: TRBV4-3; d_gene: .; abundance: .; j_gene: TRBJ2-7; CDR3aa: CASSQREVLARPHEQYF; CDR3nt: TGCGCCAGCAGCCAAAGGGAGGTCCTAGCGAGACCCCACGAGCAGTACTTC
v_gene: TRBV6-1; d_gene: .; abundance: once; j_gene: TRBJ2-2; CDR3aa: CASSEVTNTGELFF; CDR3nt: TGTGCCAGCAGTGAAGTTACGAACACCGGGGAGCTGTTTTTT
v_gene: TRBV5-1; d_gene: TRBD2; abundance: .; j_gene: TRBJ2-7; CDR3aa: CASSTSGAPYEQYF; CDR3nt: TGCGCCAGCAGCACTAGCGGAGCCCCCTACGAGCAGTACTTC
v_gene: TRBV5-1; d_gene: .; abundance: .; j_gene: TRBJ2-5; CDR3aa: CASSLYGTGSGETQYF; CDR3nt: TGCGCCAGCAGCTTGTATGGGACGGGGAGTGGAGAGACCCAGTACTTC
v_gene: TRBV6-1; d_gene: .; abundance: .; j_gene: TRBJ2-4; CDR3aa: CASTRGGTAKNIQYF; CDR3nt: TGTGCCAGTACACGAGGGGGTACAGCCAAAAACATTCAGTACTTC
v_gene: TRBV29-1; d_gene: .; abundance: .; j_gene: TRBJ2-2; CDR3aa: CSVGKGGSTGELFF; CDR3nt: TGCAGCGTTGGAAAGGGGGGGTCCACCGGGGAGCTGTTTTTT
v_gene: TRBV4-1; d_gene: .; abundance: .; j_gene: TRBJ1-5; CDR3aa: CASSQGGRGSYSNQPQHF; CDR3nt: TGCGCCAGCAGCCAAGGTGGCAGGGGATCTTATAGCAATCAGCCCCAGCATTTT
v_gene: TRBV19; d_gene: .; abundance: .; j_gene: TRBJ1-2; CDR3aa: CASKIGAAGPWDGYTF; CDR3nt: TGTGCCAGTAAAATCGGGGCGGCCGGGCCCTGGGATGGCTACACCTTC
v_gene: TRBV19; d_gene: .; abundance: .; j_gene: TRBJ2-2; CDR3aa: CASSRTALSTGELFF; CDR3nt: TGTGCCAGTAGTAGGACAGCTCTAAGCACCGGGGAGCTGTTTTTT
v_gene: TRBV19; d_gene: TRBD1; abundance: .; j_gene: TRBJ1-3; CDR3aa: CASSVYRGYRSGNTIYF; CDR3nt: TGTGCCAGTAGTGTTTACAGGGGTTACCGCTCTGGAAACACCATATATTTT
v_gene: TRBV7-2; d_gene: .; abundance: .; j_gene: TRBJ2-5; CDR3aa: CASSSMPSETQYF; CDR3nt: TGTGCCAGCAGCTCAATGCCCTCAGAGACCCAGTACTTC
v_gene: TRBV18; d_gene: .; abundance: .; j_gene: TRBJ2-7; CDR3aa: CASSPGLSYEQYF; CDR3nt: TGTGCCAGCTCACCGGGCCTGTCCTACGAGCAGTACTTC
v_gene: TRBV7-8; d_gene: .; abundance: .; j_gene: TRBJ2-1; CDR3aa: CASSLASAYNEQFF; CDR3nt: TGTGCCAGCAGCTTAGCTAGCGCCTACAATGAGCAGTTCTTC
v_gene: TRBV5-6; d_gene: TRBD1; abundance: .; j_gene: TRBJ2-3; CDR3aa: CASSDRGLNTQYF; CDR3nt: TGTGCCAGCAGCGACAGGGGGCTGAATACGCAGTATTTT
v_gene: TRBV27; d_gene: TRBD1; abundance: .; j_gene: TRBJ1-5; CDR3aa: CASRPDRGRNQPQHF; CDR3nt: TGTGCCAGCCGCCCGGACAGGGGGCGTAATCAGCCCCAGCATTTT